Each of the 8 T cell receptor beta chains below was sequenced from the same sample in a study of blood T cell repertoires in COVID-19 (dated by TCRdb to about 2020). The library was prepared using the immunoSEQ multiplex PCR assay. TCRdb retrieved this table from immuneACCESS and kept in-frame rearrangements only. Not all clones are present; in checked studies, unresolved V genes account for under half, and no reason is known for the remainder. This sample is represented by 200,000 to 300,000 clones; roughly 86% of them were singletons. Under 3% of the sample belongs to the ten largest clones. The sample was PBMCs or T cells enriched from blood (not recorded which). These TCRs come from a woman younger than 35 who had recovered from COVID-19.

The chain combines TRBV9 with TRBJ1-6, with 7 bases identical to TRBD1. CDR3 length: 16 residues. Germline V gives CDR1 SGDLS, CDR2 YYNGEE. Unmatched junction bases numbered 13, after V lost 4 bases and J lost 9 bases. Written as DNA, the CDR3 is TGTGCCAGCAGCAAGAACGGTTACAGGGGAACTTCACCCCTCCACTTT. The encoded protein is CASSKNGYRGTSPLHF.

J is TRBJ1-6 and V is TRBV5-1, with 8 bases matching TRBD1. J was trimmed by 10 bases and V by 4 bases; bases with no gene match: 10. This CDR3 has 15 residues. CDR1 is SGHRS, CDR2 YFSETQ, per germline. For the CDR3, the DNA is TGCGCCAGCAGCGCAACACAGGGGGGAAGATCACCCCTCCACTTT. It is translated as CASSATQGGRSPLHF.

The chain has TRBV7-8 and TRBJ1-4; TRBD1 matches at 8 bases. The junction had 12 bases not matched to a gene; V was cut back by 7 bases and J by 5 bases. Germline V lookup: CDR1 SGHVS, CDR2 FQNEAQ. CDR3 length: 16 residues. This CDR3 reads CASTHNPGGPNEKLFF. CDR3 DNA: TGTGCCAGCACCCATAACCCAGGGGGCCCGAATGAAAAACTGTTTTTT.

This rearrangement joins TRBV7-9 to TRBJ2-2; 13 bases agree with TRBD2. The CDR3 has 16 residues. Trimming removed 5 bases from V and 4 bases from J; junction bases left unmatched: 4. In germline, CDR1 is SEHNR, CDR2 FQNEAQ (reference sequence). The CDR3 nucleotides read TGTGCCAGCAGCGTTGGACTAGCGGGAGCCACCGGGGAGCTGTTTTTT. Translated: CASSVGLAGATGELFF.

The chain combines TRBV2 with TRBJ1-2, with D possibly being TRBD1 (5 bases). Germline V gene sequence: CDR1 SNHLY, CDR2 FYNNEI. CDR3 size: 15 residues. V was trimmed by 6 bases and J by 6 bases, leaving 20 bases between them. The CDR3 here is CASSAMDTPLNGYTF. The CDR3 DNA reads as TGTGCCAGCAGCGCCATGGACACGCCCTTAAATGGCTACACCTTC.

The V gene is TRBV19, the J gene TRBJ1-6, with 9 bases fitting TRBD1. CDR3 size: 16 residues. V dropped 6 bases and J dropped 7; count of bases not matched to a gene: 10. CDR1 is LNHDA and CDR2 is SQIVND in the germline V gene (reference sequence). CDR3 region: CASRAIRQGGNSPLHF. As DNA, the CDR3 is TGTGCCAGTAGAGCGATAAGACAGGGGGGCAATTCACCCCTCCACTTT. Using reference TRBV19 and TRBJ1-6 for the parts outside the CDR3, the full variable domain is DGGITQSPKYLFRKEGQNVTLSCEQNLNHDAMYWYRQDPGQGLRLIYYSQIVNDFQKGDIAEGYSVSREKKESFPLTVTSAQKNPTAFYLCASRAIRQGGNSPLHFGNGTRLTVT.

The chain carries TRBV11-2 and TRBJ2-1, with D perhaps TRBD2 (5 bases). This CDR3 spans 16 amino acids. With 7 bases removed from V and 0 bases from J, the gap between germline ends came to 16 bases. Germline assignment: CDR1 SGHAT and CDR2 FQNNGV. The DNA for the CDR3 is TGTGCCAGCACCCGTTCCGTGGGGAGCTCCTACAATGAGCAGTTCTTC. The encoded protein is CASTRSVGSSYNEQFF. Drawing the rest from reference TRBV11-2 and TRBJ2-1, the complete variable domain is EAGVAQSPRYKIIEKRQSVAFWCNPISGHATLYWYQQILGQGPKLLIQFQNNGVVDDSQLPKDRFSAERLKGVDSTLKIQPAKLEDSAVYLCASTRSVGSSYNEQFFGPGTRLTVL.

The gene calls are TRBV10-3 and TRBJ2-5; 12 bases line up with TRBD2. The CDR3 is made up of 16 amino acids. After removal of 6 bases from V and 2 bases from J, the junction contained 7 bases not matched to a gene. In germline, CDR1 is ENHRY, CDR2 SYGVKD. The CDR3 sequence is CAIRDWTSGKQETQYF. The CDR3 DNA follows: TGTGCCATCAGGGATTGGACTAGCGGGAAGCAAGAGACCCAGTACTTC.